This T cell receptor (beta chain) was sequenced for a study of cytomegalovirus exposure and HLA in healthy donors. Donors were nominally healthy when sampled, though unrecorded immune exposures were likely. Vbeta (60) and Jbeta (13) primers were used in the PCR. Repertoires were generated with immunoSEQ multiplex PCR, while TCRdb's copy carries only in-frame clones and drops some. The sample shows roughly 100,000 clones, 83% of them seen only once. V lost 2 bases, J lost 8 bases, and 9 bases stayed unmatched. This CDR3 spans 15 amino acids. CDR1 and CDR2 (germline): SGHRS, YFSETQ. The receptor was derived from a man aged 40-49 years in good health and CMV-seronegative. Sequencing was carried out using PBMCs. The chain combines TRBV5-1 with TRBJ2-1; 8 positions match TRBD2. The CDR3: CASSFGGGTYDEQFF. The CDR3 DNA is TGCGCCAGCAGCTTTGGCGGGGGGACATACGATGAGCAGTTCTTC.